The sequence of this T cell receptor (beta chain) was determined in a study of lymphopenia after photon versus proton radiotherapy. Overall study findings and caveats: Larger post-nadir TCR diversity loss correlated inversely with survival in deceased patients.

The assay was immunoSEQ multiplex PCR, and TCRdb's table has in-frame clones only and misses some. The data contain tens of thousands of clones, about 84% of them seen just once; the ten biggest clones take up roughly 20%. Germline assignment: CDR1 SNHLY and CDR2 FYNNEI. With V trimmed by 7 bases and J by 2 bases, 4 bases remained unmatched. This CDR3 comprises 14 residues. Worth noting for this clone: The antigen is undetermined.

The clonotype originates from a woman between 65 and 79 years old with pancreatic cancer. This chain joins TRBV2 and TRBJ2-3; 9 positions match TRBD1. This sample comprised peripheral blood, obtained from a patient treated with proton-based radiotherapy. The CDR3 is CASNTGGFTDTQYF. DNA of the CDR3: TGTGCCAGCAATACAGGGGGCTTCACAGATACGCAGTATTTT.